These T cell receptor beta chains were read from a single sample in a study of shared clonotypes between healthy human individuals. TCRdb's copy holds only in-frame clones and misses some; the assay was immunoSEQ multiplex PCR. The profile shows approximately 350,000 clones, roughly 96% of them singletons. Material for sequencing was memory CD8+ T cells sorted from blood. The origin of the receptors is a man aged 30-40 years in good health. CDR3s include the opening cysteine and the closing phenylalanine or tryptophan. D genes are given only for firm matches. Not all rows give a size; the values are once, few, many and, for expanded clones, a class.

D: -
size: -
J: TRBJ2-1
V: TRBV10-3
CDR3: CAIGPSGNEQFF
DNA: TGTGCCATCGGGCCCAGTGGGAATGAGCAGTTCTTC

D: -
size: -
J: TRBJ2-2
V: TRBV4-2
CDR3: CASSTPGHPTGELFF
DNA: TGTGCCAGCAGCACCCCGGGACACCCGACCGGGGAGCTGTTTTTT

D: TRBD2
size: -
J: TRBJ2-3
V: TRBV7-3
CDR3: CASSLMGGLAGGQSTDTQYF
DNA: TGTGCCAGCAGCTTAATGGGAGGACTAGCGGGAGGACAGAGCACAGATACGCAGTATTTT

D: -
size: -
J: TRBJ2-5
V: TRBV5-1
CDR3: CASSFRTRQETQYF
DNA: TGCGCCAGCAGCTTTCGGACAAGACAAGAGACCCAGTACTTC

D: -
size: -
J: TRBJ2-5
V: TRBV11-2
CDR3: CASSFRTRETQYF
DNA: TGTGCCAGCAGCTTCCGGACGAGGGAGACCCAGTACTTC

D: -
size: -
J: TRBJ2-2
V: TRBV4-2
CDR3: CASSQDGPGELFF
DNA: TGTGCCAGCAGCCAAGATGGGCCCGGGGAGCTGTTTTTT

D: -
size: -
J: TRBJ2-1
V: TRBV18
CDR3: CASSLGVSSYNEQFF
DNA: TGTGCCAGCTCACTAGGGGTAAGCTCCTACAATGAGCAGTTCTTC

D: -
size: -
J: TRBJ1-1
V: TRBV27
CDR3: CASSTWGVAEAFF
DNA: TGTGCCAGCAGTACTTGGGGGGTCGCTGAAGCTTTCTTT

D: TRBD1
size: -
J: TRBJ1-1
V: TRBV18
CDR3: CASSLTGQATGTEAFF
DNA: TGTGCCAGCTCACTTACGGGACAGGCCACGGGGACTGAAGCTTTCTTT

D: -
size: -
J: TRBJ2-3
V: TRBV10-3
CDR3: CAISVERGTDTQYF
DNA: TGTGCCATCAGTGTCGAGCGGGGCACAGATACGCAGTATTTT

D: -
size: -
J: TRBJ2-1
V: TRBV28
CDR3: CASSQNGYNEQFF
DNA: TGTGCCAGCAGTCAAAACGGGTACAATGAGCAGTTCTTC

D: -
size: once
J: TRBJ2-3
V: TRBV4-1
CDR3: CASSQGDLRTDTQYF
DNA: TGCGCCAGCAGCCAAGGGGACTTACGCACAGATACGCAGTATTTT

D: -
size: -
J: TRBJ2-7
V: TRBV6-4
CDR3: CASSDSSSGRPYEQYF
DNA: TGTGCCAGCAGTGACTCGTCGTCAGGGAGGCCCTACGAGCAGTACTTC

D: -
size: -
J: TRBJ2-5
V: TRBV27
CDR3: CASSPEGGVGETQYF
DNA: TGTGCCAGCAGTCCCGAAGGGGGAGTGGGAGAGACCCAGTACTTC

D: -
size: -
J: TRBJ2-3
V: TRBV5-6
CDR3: CASSLKIGLLTDTQYF
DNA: TGTGCCAGCAGCCTGAAGATTGGACTGCTCACAGATACGCAGTATTTT

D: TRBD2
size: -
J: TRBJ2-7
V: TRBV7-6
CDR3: CASSLNSGRPNEQYF
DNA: TGTGCCAGCAGCTTGAATAGCGGGAGACCTAACGAGCAGTACTTC

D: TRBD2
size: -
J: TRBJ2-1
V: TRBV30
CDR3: CAWSDGTRTDNEQFF
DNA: TGTGCCTGGAGCGACGGGACTAGGACTGACAATGAGCAGTTCTTC

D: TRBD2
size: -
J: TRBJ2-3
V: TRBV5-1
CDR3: CASSLAGGGTDTQYF
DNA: TGCGCCAGCAGCCTAGCGGGAGGGGGCACAGATACGCAGTATTTT

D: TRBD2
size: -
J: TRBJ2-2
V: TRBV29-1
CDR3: CSVVVASGANTGELFF
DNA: TGCAGCGTTGTTGTGGCTAGCGGGGCGAACACCGGGGAGCTGTTTTTT

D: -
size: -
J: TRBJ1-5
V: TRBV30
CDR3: CAWSLGWGDHNQPQHF
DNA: TGTGCCTGGAGTTTGGGCTGGGGGGACCACAATCAGCCCCAGCATTTT

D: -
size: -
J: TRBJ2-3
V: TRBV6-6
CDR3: CASSYRTGLGDTQYF
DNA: TGTGCCAGCAGTTACCGCACGGGACTTGGAGATACGCAGTATTTT

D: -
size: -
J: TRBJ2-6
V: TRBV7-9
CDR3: CASSLEATGANVLTF
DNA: TGTGCCAGCAGCTTAGAGGCAACTGGGGCCAACGTCCTGACTTTC

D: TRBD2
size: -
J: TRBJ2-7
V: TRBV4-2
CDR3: CASSQALTSGRVVYEQYF
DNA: TGTGCCAGCAGCCAAGCCCTGACTAGCGGGAGGGTGGTGTACGAGCAGTACTTC

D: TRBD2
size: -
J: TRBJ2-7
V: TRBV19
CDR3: CASSIGLAGHAVYEQYF
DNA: TGTGCCAGTAGTATTGGGCTAGCGGGACATGCAGTATACGAGCAGTACTTC

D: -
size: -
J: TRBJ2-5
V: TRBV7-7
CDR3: CASSLGVGETQYF
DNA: TGTGCTAGCAGCTTAGGGGTGGGAGAGACCCAGTACTTC

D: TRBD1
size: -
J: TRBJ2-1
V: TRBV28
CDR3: CASSTGQGPFF
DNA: TGTGCCAGCAGTACGGGACAGGGACCGTTCTTC

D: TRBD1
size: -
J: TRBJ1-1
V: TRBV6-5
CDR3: CASSQYRGVGTEAFF
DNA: TGTGCCAGCAGTCAATACAGGGGCGTAGGCACTGAAGCTTTCTTT

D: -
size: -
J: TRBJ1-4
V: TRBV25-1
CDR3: CASSALGEKLFF
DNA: TGTGCCAGCAGTGCCCTGGGGGAAAAACTGTTTTTT

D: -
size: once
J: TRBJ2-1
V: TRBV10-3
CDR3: CAISERVSANNEQFF
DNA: TGTGCCATCAGTGAGCGGGTTAGCGCGAACAATGAGCAGTTCTTC

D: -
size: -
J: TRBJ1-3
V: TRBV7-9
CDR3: CASSFDSSGNTIYF
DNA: TGTGCCAGCAGCTTTGACAGCTCTGGAAACACCATATATTTT

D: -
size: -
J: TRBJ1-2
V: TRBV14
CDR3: CASSLGPSNYGYTF
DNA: TGTGCCAGCAGCCTAGGACCGAGCAACTATGGCTACACCTTC

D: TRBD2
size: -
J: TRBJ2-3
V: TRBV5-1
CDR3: CASSRYSGRAGDTQYF
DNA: TGCGCCAGCAGCAGATATAGCGGGAGGGCCGGAGATACGCAGTATTTT

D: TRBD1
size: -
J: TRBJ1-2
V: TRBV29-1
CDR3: CSVELRGARGYGYTF
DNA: TGCAGCGTGGAGCTAAGGGGAGCCAGGGGGTATGGCTACACCTTC

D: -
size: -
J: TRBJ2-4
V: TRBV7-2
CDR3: CASSPTTAWGGADKNIQYF
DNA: TGTGCCAGCAGCCCTACAACGGCGTGGGGGGGCGCAGACAAAAACATTCAGTACTTC

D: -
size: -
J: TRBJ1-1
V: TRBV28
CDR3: CASSLRTEAFF
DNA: TGTGCCAGCAGCCTTAGGACTGAAGCTTTCTTT

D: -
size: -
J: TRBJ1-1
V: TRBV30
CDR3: CAWSVTLNTEAFF
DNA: TGTGCCTGGAGTGTAACCCTGAACACTGAAGCTTTCTTT

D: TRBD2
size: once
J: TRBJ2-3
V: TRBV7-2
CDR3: CASSVGLAGGLVADTQYF
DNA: TGTGCCAGCAGCGTAGGGCTAGCGGGAGGACTAGTCGCAGATACGCAGTATTTT

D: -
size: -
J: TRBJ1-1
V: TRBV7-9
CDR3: CASSLADNTEAFF
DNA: TGTGCCAGCAGCTTAGCGGACAACACTGAAGCTTTCTTT

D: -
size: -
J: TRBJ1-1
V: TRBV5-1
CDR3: CAIPGNTEAFF
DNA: TGCGCCATCCCAGGGAACACTGAAGCTTTCTTT

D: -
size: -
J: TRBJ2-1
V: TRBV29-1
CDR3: CSVDTVGGSEQFF
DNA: TGCAGCGTTGATACGGTGGGAGGCTCGGAGCAGTTCTTC

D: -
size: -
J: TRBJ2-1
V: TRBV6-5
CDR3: CASIPSFGVEQFF
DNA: TGTGCCAGCATCCCTAGTTTCGGAGTCGAGCAGTTCTTC

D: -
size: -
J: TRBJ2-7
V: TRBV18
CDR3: CASSPSRGLGGEQYF
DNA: TGTGCCAGCTCACCAAGTCGTGGACTGGGCGGGGAGCAGTACTTC

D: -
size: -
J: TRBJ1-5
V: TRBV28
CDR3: CASSFSDRNYQPQHF
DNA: TGTGCCAGCAGTTTTTCGGACAGAAATTATCAGCCCCAGCATTTT

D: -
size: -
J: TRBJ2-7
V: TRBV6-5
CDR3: CASSGGGAFYEQYF
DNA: TGTGCCAGCAGTGGGGGCGGGGCTTTCTACGAGCAGTACTTC

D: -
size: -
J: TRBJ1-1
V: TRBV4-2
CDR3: CASSQDDAGALGEFEAFF
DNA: TGTGCCAGCAGCCAAGATGATGCAGGGGCACTGGGAGAATTTGAAGCTTTCTTT

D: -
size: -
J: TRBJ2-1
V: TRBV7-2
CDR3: CASSLVQAYNEQFF
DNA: TGTGCCAGCAGCTTAGTCCAGGCCTACAATGAGCAGTTCTTC

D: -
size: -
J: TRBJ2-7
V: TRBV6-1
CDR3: CASSDSLLLRQYF
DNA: TGTGCCAGCAGTGACAGCCTCCTCTTGAGGCAGTATTTC

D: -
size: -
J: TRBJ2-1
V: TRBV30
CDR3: CAWSAKPSTTYNEQFF
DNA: TGTGCCTGGAGTGCTAAACCTAGCACGACCTACAATGAGCAGTTCTTC

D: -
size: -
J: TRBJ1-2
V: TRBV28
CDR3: CASSPGQSNYGYTF
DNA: TGTGCCAGCAGCCCGGGCCAGTCTAACTATGGCTACACCTTC

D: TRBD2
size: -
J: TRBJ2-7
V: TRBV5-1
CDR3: CASSLGLAGVHEQYF
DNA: TGCGCCAGCAGCTTGGGACTAGCGGGAGTCCACGAGCAGTACTTC

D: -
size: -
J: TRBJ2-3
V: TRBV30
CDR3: CAWSVVSGFADTQYF
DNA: TGTGCCTGGAGTGTCGTATCAGGGTTCGCAGATACGCAGTATTTT

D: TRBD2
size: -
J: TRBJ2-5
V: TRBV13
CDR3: CASSPRDYKEETQYF
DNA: TGTGCCAGCAGCCCCCGGGACTACAAAGAAGAGACCCAGTACTTC

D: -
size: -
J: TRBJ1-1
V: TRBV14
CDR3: CASSLQGNTEAFF
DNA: TGTGCCAGCAGCCTCCAGGGTAACACTGAAGCTTTCTTT

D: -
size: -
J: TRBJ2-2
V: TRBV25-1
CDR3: CASSKGRGPGTGELFF
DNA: TGTGCCAGCTCGAAGGGGCGGGGACCGGGGACCGGGGAGCTGTTTTTT

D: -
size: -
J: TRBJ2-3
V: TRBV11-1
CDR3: CASSKGRLSTDTQYF
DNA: TGTGCCAGCAGCAAGGGCAGACTTTCAACAGATACGCAGTATTTT

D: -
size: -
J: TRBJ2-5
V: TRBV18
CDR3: CASSPSVGLVETQYF
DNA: TGTGCCAGCTCACCATCCGTGGGATTGGTCGAGACCCAGTACTTC

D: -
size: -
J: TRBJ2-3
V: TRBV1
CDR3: CTSSQGTPDRASTDTQYF
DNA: TGCACCAGCAGCCAAGGGACCCCGGACAGGGCGAGCACAGATACGCAGTATTTT

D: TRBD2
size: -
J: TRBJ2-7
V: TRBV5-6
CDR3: CASSFSGRALGEQYF
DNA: TGTGCCAGCAGCTTTAGCGGGAGGGCTTTGGGCGAGCAGTACTTC

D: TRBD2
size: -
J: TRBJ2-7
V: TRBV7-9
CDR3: CASSFPAGPSYEQYF
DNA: TGTGCCAGCAGCTTCCCAGCGGGACCCTCCTACGAGCAGTACTTC

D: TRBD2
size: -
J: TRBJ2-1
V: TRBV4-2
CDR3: CASSPEAGGLYNEQFF
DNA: TGTGCCAGCAGCCCTGAGGCGGGAGGGCTCTACAATGAGCAGTTCTTC